One and the same sample provided the 3 T cell receptor beta chains below, sequenced in a study of cytomegalovirus exposure and HLA in healthy donors. This PCR relied on a set of 60 Vbeta primers and 13 Jbeta primers. Sequencing was performed with immunoSEQ multiplex PCR; in TCRdb, only in-frame clones are kept and a portion is missing. The table shows about 160,000 clones, with 80% occurring only once. The sequenced material came from PBMCs. These receptors all come from a young man in good health and CMV-seronegative.

The gene calls are TRBV19 and TRBJ1-2; D gene unclear. This CDR3 spans 13 amino acids. Germline V gives CDR1 LNHDA, CDR2 SQIVND (reference sequence). V was clipped by 5 bases and J by 8 bases, with 15 bases between them. For the CDR3, the DNA is TGTGCCAGTAGTCCGCTGATCAGGAACGGCTACACCTTC. It specifies CASSPLIRNGYTF.

This clone was counted a few times. The genes are TRBV29-1 and TRBJ2-7; D unclear. Trimming shortened V by 4 bases and J by 4 bases, and 11 bases separated the two germline ends. CDR1 and CDR2 (germline): SQVTM, ANQGSEA. The CDR3 runs 12 residues. In DNA, the CDR3 is TGCAGCGTTGGGGCCTCTGAGTACGAGCAGTACTTC. Encoded protein: CSVGASEYEQYF.

This sequence joins TRBV11-2 and TRBJ1-1, with D maybe TRBD1 (6 bases). This CDR3 contains 17 residues. The germline CDR1 and CDR2 sequences are SGHAT and FQNNGV. Trimming cost V 5 bases and J 0 bases, with 19 bases left between them. DNA for the CDR3: TGTGCCAGCAGCGCGCGGACAGACAATTTTTTGAACACTGAAGCTTTCTTT. It is translated as CASSARTDNFLNTEAFF.